The 27 T cell receptor beta chains reported below all come from one sample, sequenced in a study of blood T cell repertoires in COVID-19. The method was immunoSEQ multiplex PCR; TCRdb's version includes in-frame clones alone and lacks a portion of them. The data show hundreds of thousands of clones, around 90% seen once. The sequenced sample consisted of peripheral blood. These receptor sequences come from a woman aged 45 to 65 with COVID-19, enrolled during active disease.

This clone is a singleton in its sample. The chain joins TRBV27 to TRBJ1-2; 7 positions agree with TRBD1. Trimming removed 5 bases from V and 7 bases from J; junction bases left unmatched: 7. The CDR3 spans 13 residues. In germline, CDR1 is MNHEY, CDR2 SMNVEV (reference sequence). The CDR3 DNA is TGTGCCAGCAGTCTGGACAGGACCCTTGGCTACACCTTC. Its protein is CASSLDRTLGYTF.

The chain recombines TRBV18 with TRBJ2-7, with a tentative D call TRBD1 (6 bases). Trimming stripped 2 bases from V and 5 bases from J, with 16 bases between. Germline V CDR1 and CDR2: KGHSH, LQKENI. The CDR3 length is 15 residues. CDR3 sequence (DNA): TGTGCCAGCTCACCAGCCCAGCAGGGGTATAACGAGCAGTACTTC. Translating gives CASSPAQQGYNEQYF.

About this clone itself: Other DNA sequences in this sample translate to the same CDR3. The chain employs TRBV27 and TRBJ2-3, with 12 positions matching TRBD2. The ends lost 3 bases at V and 3 bases at J; junction bases unmatched: 1. This CDR3 is 15 amino acids long. The germline V gene encodes CDR1 MNHEY and CDR2 SMNVEV (reference sequence). The chain's CDR3 is CASSFGTSGTDTQYF. In DNA form, the CDR3 reads TGTGCCAGCAGTTTTGGGACTAGCGGGACAGATACGCAGTATTTT.

V gene TRBV11-3 combines with J gene TRBJ1-1; D uncertain. Deletions cut 5 bases from V and 0 bases from J, with 10 bases between. CDR3 length: 14 residues. Per the germline V gene, CDR1 is SGHNT and CDR2 is YENEEA. The CDR3 DNA reads as TGTGCCAGCAGCGCCTGGGCCCTGAACACTGAAGCTTTCTTT. Protein product: CASSAWALNTEAFF.

This chain connects TRBV28 to TRBJ1-4; tentatively, D is TRBD1 (5 bases). The CDR3 has 15 amino acids. V gave up 8 bases and J gave up 6 bases, with 19 bases separating them. Germline lookup yields CDR1 MDHEN and CDR2 SYDVKM. CDR3 coding DNA: TGTGCCAGCGCCCCGGGGGGGTGGGAGGATGAAAAACTGTTTTTT. Translating it yields CASAPGGWEDEKLFF.

The chain carries TRBV5-1 and TRBJ2-7, with 8 bases matching TRBD2. Trimming took 4 bases from V and 2 from J; bases not matched to a gene: 5. There are 14 residues in the CDR3. Germline CDR1 is SGHRS and CDR2 is YFSETQ. The CDR3 loop reads CASSPGGRTYEQYF. CDR3 coding DNA: TGCGCCAGCAGCCCGGGGGGGAGGACCTACGAGCAGTACTTC.

DNA for the CDR3: TGTGCCAGCAGCCCGTGGACTGGTCGCGGCACCATATATTTT. This encodes CASSPWTGRGTIYF. The chain is built from TRBV11-2 and TRBJ1-3, with D hard to call. This CDR3 is built from 14 residues. V lost 5 bases and J 9 bases, leaving 17 bases between the germline ends. Germline loops: CDR1 SGHAT, CDR2 FQNNGV.

The gene calls are TRBV6-4 and TRBJ2-7; a possible D gene is TRBD1 (6 bases). The CDR3 loop spans 13 amino acids. Germline V gene lookup returns CDR1 MRHNA and CDR2 SNTAGT. Trimming took 8 bases from V and 2 from J, leaving 13 bases between them. This CDR3 is CASRRDTTYEQYF. CDR3 DNA sequence: TGTGCCAGCCGCCGGGACACGACCTACGAGCAGTACTTC.

The rearrangement uses TRBV3-1 (or the pseudogene TRBV3-2) and TRBJ2-5; D possibly corresponds to TRBD1 (5 bases). The germline V gene encodes CDR1 LGHDT and CDR2 YNNKEL (reference sequence). Between the trimmed V and J ends, which lost 1 base and 2 bases, there was a span of 11 bases. This CDR3 spans 15 amino acids. Written as DNA, the CDR3 is TGTGCCAGCAGCCAAGGACGTCAGGGACAAGAGACCCAGTACTTC. Translated: CASSQGRQGQETQYF.

This clone was seen only once. The rearrangement joins TRBV5-1 to TRBJ2-1; no reliable D call. Germline CDR1 and CDR2: SGHRS and YFSETQ. V lost 2 bases to trimming and J lost 1 base, with 7 bases between them. This CDR3 contains 14 residues. This CDR3 reads CASSLEDSYNEQFF. The DNA of the CDR3 is TGCGCCAGCAGCTTAGAGGATTCCTACAATGAGCAGTTCTTC.

This clone was picked up a small number of times. V and J are TRBV2 and TRBJ2-7; D gene unclear. This CDR3 region has 15 residues. Germline CDR1 SNHLY, CDR2 FYNNEI. Trimming shortened V by 0 bases and J by 3 bases, and 12 bases separated the two germline ends. The CDR3 DNA follows: TGTGCCAGCAGTGAAGCTTTCGTTCCCGGCTACGAGCAGTACTTC. This translates into CASSEAFVPGYEQYF. Variable domain in full (rest from reference TRBV2 and TRBJ2-7): EPEVTQTPSHQVTQMGQEVILRCVPISNHLYFYWYRQILGQKVEFLVSFYNNEISEKSEIFDDQFSVERPDGSNFTLKIRSTKLEDSAMYFCASSEAFVPGYEQYFGPGTRLTVT.

This sequence joins TRBV3-1 (or the pseudogene TRBV3-2) and TRBJ1-1; maybe TRBD1 (6 bases). The CDR3 extends over 14 amino acids. Germline CDR1 is LGHDT and CDR2 is YNNKEL (reference sequence). V lost 0 bases and J lost 9, with 14 bases in between. The CDR3, as DNA: TGTGCCAGCAGCCAAGAGGGGGCATCGGGGCAAGCTTTCTTT. Encoded protein: CASSQEGASGQAFF.

The V and J genes are TRBV6-4 and TRBJ1-5; D is possibly TRBD1 (6 bases). Germline CDR1 MRHNA, CDR2 SNTAGT. This CDR3 is built from 18 residues. V was cut by 0 bases and J by 0 bases, with 15 bases left in between. CDR3 region: CASSDSGTPDYSNQPQHF. As DNA, the CDR3 is TGTGCCAGCAGTGACTCCGGGACACCTGACTATAGCAATCAGCCCCAGCATTTT.

The chain's CDR3 is CASSILAGHAEFGTEAFF. As DNA, the CDR3 is TGTGCCAGTAGTATTCTGGCAGGGCACGCCGAGTTCGGCACTGAAGCTTTCTTT. The chain links TRBV19 to TRBJ1-1, with a tentative D call TRBD1 (5 bases). V lost 3 bases to trimming and J lost 4 bases, with 24 bases between them. CDR3 size: 18 residues. Germline loops: CDR1 LNHDA, CDR2 SQIVND (reference sequence).

For the CDR3, the DNA is TGTGCCAGGTCGTCCCAGACAGGCCTCGGGCCGGGCACCGGGGAGCTGTTTTTT. It specifies CARSSQTGLGPGTGELFF. V is TRBV19 and J is TRBJ2-2; TRBD1 is a possible D gene (6 bases). Germline CDR1 reads LNHDA; CDR2 reads SQIVND (reference sequence). The V end was cut by 9 bases, the J end by 4 bases, with 27 bases between. This CDR3 is built from 18 residues.

The rearrangement joins TRBV6-5 to TRBJ1-1, with D unresolved. Germline CDR1 reads MNHEY; CDR2 reads SVGAGI. V was cut by 2 bases and J by 1 base, with 8 bases left in between. This CDR3 contains 14 residues. The CDR3: CASSYRAGNTEAFF. CDR3 nucleotide sequence: TGTGCCAGCAGTTACCGAGCCGGGAACACTGAAGCTTTCTTT.

The J gene is TRBJ1-2, the V gene TRBV19; 7 nucleotides match TRBD1. The V gene's germline CDR1 is LNHDA and CDR2 SQIVND (reference sequence). J lost 4 bases, V lost 4 bases, and 9 bases had no gene match. The CDR3 is 15 amino acids. The CDR3 sequence is CASSTSPGQFYGYTF. CDR3 coding DNA: TGTGCCAGTAGTACGTCCCCGGGACAGTTCTATGGCTACACCTTC.

This chain uses TRBV6-1 with TRBJ2-7; D possibly corresponds to TRBD1 (6 bases). V was shortened by 0 bases and J by 4 bases, with 13 bases between the two germline ends. In germline, CDR1 is MNHNS, CDR2 SASEGT. CDR3 length: 15 amino acids. CDR3 sequence (DNA): TGTGCCAGCAGTGAAGCGCGCGAGGGGGTTTACGAGCAGTACTTC. Amino acid sequence: CASSEAREGVYEQYF.

In this sample, this clone turned up a few times. V usage is TRBV19 and J usage is TRBJ1-3; the match to TRBD1 covers 8 bases. This CDR3 contains 15 residues. Trimming removed 6 bases from V and 2 bases from J; junction bases left unmatched: 6. Germline V CDR1 and CDR2: LNHDA, SQIVND (reference sequence). The CDR3 protein is CASSQGAGPGNTIYF. The DNA of the CDR3 is TGTGCCAGTAGCCAGGGGGCAGGGCCTGGAAACACCATATATTTT. Supplemented by reference TRBV19 and TRBJ1-3, the full variable domain reads DGGITQSPKYLFRKEGQNVTLSCEQNLNHDAMYWYRQDPGQGLRLIYYSQIVNDFQKGDIAEGYSVSREKKESFPLTVTSAQKNPTAFYLCASSQGAGPGNTIYFGEGSWLTVV.

This chain uses TRBV15 with TRBJ1-1; D perhaps matches TRBD1 (6 bases). From germline, CDR1 is LNHNV and CDR2 YYDKDF (reference sequence). The CDR3 extends over 14 amino acids. The ends were cut back, 4 bases at V and 2 bases at J, with 11 bases in the middle. The CDR3 DNA is TGTGCCACCAGCAAAAGGACAGTAAACACTGAAGCTTTCTTT. Translated, it gives CATSKRTVNTEAFF. The full variable domain, rest sourced from reference TRBV15 and TRBJ1-1, is DAMVIQNPRYQVTQFGKPVTLSCSQTLNHNVMYWYQQKSSQAPKLLFHYYDKDFNNEADTPDNFQSRRPNTSFCFLDIRSPGLGDTAMYLCATSKRTVNTEAFFGQGTRLTVV.

V is TRBV2 and J is TRBJ1-5; no clear D. Trimming left V 0 bases short and J 11 bases short, with 14 bases between. CDR1 SNHLY and CDR2 FYNNEI come from the germline V gene. The CDR3 has 14 residues. This CDR3 reads CASSEARGPGAQHF. The DNA for the CDR3 is TGTGCCAGCAGTGAAGCGCGGGGTCCCGGGGCCCAGCATTTT.

The rearrangement joins TRBV4-2 to TRBJ2-1, with 8 bases identical to TRBD2. The CDR3 consists of 16 residues. V shed 4 bases, J shed 7 bases, and the junction held 12 bases outside the gene matches. The germline gives CDR1 LGHNA, CDR2 YNFKEQ. The CDR3 DNA reads as TGTGCCAGCAGCCCACACCTAAGGACTAGCCTGAATGAGCAGTTCTTC. Translating it yields CASSPHLRTSLNEQFF.

The chain couples TRBV30 to TRBJ2-6; D may be TRBD1 (5 bases). Germline V gene lookup returns CDR1 GTSNPN and CDR2 SVGIG (reference sequence). CDR3 length: 17 amino acids. Trimming shortened V by 4 bases and J by 1 base, and 17 bases separated the two germline ends. The CDR3 loop reads CAWTKPRQSSGANVLTF. As DNA, the CDR3 is TGTGCCTGGACCAAACCCCGACAGTCTTCTGGGGCCAACGTCCTGACTTTC.

The V call is TRBV5-4, the J call TRBJ2-3, with TRBD1 matching over 7 bases. After removal of 5 bases from V and 0 bases from J, the junction contained 6 bases not matched to a gene. The germline V gene encodes CDR1 SGHNT and CDR2 YYREEE (reference sequence). CDR3 length equals 15 residues. CDR3 nucleotide sequence: TGTGCCAGCAGTCCCAGGGGGATTAGCACAGATACGCAGTATTTT. Translated, it gives CASSPRGISTDTQYF.

The chain carries TRBV2 and TRBJ2-3, with TRBD2 identical over 11 bases. V was clipped by 5 bases and J by 2 bases; unmatched bases: 3. The CDR3 has 15 amino acids. Germline V lookup: CDR1 SNHLY, CDR2 FYNNEI. This CDR3 is CASSRLAGHTDTQYF. As DNA, the CDR3 is TGTGCCAGCAGTCGACTAGCGGGGCACACAGATACGCAGTATTTT.

CDR3 amino acids: CAIASQGRAFF. Here the CDR3 DNA reads TGTGCCATCGCTTCACAGGGACGAGCTTTCTTT. This rearrangement joins TRBV25-1 to TRBJ1-1, with D perhaps TRBD1 (6 bases). This CDR3 is 11 amino acids long. Germline V lookup: CDR1 MGHDK, CDR2 SYGVNS. The V and J ends lost 10 bases and 10 bases respectively, with 16 bases between them.

This clone was observed once. The rearrangement links TRBV10-3 to TRBJ1-6; 9 bases align to TRBD1. Unmatched junction bases numbered 13, after V lost 8 bases and J lost 8 bases. The CDR3 is 16 amino acids. Per the germline V gene, CDR1 is ENHRY and CDR2 is SYGVKD. The CDR3 sequence: CAIQAAGDRAYSPLHF. In nucleotides, the CDR3 is TGTGCCATCCAGGCGGCGGGGGACAGGGCTTATTCACCCCTCCACTTT.